The 6 T cell receptor beta chains given below trace back to one sample, sequenced in a study of a mutant IDH1 vaccine in newly diagnosed glioma. Time point of the sample: week 11, during vaccination. Each dose delivered 300 ug of mutant IDH1 20-mer peptide subcutaneously with imiquimod. These receptors' antigens are unknown. Profiling relied on immunoSEQ multiplex PCR, and the TCRdb table lists in-frame clones only, not all of them. This table has about 21,000 clones, 89% appearing once. This material consisted of PBMCs, taken from a glioma patient whose treatment included an IDH1 peptide vaccine. These receptors originate from a woman aged 35 to 49 with glioma.

This chain links TRBV7-2 with TRBJ1-2; 7 bases are shared with TRBD1. Per the germline V gene, CDR1 is SGHTA and CDR2 is FQGNSA. The CDR3 runs 14 residues. V was pared by 5 bases and J by 2 bases, with 5 bases of the junction left unmatched. The chain's CDR3 is CASSPGQINYGYTF. CDR3 bases: TGTGCCAGCAGCCCGGGACAGATCAACTATGGCTACACCTTC.

This clone was recorded once. The junction and the germline gene differ at one end; a read error may be behind it. V is TRBV5-4 and J is TRBJ1-1; D call uncertain. Germline CDR1 and CDR2: SGHNT and YYREEE (reference sequence). The length of the CDR3 is 13 residues. This CDR3 is CASNLAGNTEAFF. CDR3 in DNA: TGTGCCAGCAACTTGGCAGGGAACACTGAAGCTTTCTTT.

The chain joins TRBV7-2 to TRBJ2-5; TRBD2 agrees at 11 bases. The V segment lost 4 bases and the J segment 1 base; nucleotides outside the gene matches: 14. Looked up from germline, CDR1 is SGHTA and CDR2 is FQGNSA. The CDR3 is 19 residues long. CDR3 protein: CASSSKQPRLAGSQETQYF. The CDR3 DNA sequence: TGTGCCAGCAGCTCAAAACAACCACGACTAGCGGGGTCCCAAGAGACCCAGTACTTC.

This chain connects TRBV4-2 to TRBJ2-2; D could derive from TRBD1 or TRBD2 (5 bases each). V was shortened by 1 base and J by 8 bases, with 11 bases between the two germline ends. The V gene's germline CDR1 is LGHNA and CDR2 YNFKEQ. The CDR3 consists of 14 residues. The CDR3 region has the DNA TGTGCCAGCAGCCAAGGGGGAGACAGTGGGGAGCTGTTTTTT. Encoded protein: CASSQGGDSGELFF.

V usage is TRBV5-4 and J usage is TRBJ2-5, with 8 bases aligning to TRBD2. This CDR3 has 16 amino acids. After removal of 0 bases from V and 5 bases from J, the junction contained 9 bases not matched to a gene. Germline lookup yields CDR1 SGHNT and CDR2 YYREEE (reference sequence). CDR3 region: CASSLATGTRAETQYF. Written as DNA, the CDR3 is TGTGCCAGCAGCTTGGCCACCGGGACTAGGGCGGAGACCCAGTACTTC. The whole variable domain, remainder taken from reference TRBV5-4 and TRBJ2-5, is ETGVTQSPTHLIKTRGQQVTLRCSSQSGHNTVSWYQQALGQGPQFIFQYYREEENGRGNFPPRFSGLQFPNYSSELNVNALELDDSALYLCASSLATGTRAETQYFGPGTRLLVL.

This clone was seen just once. The chain recombines TRBV18 with TRBJ2-1, with 10 bases fitting TRBD2. The J segment lost 7 bases and the V segment lost 5 bases, leaving 11 bases of the junction unmatched. The CDR3 totals 16 residues. Germline CDR1 KGHSH, CDR2 LQKENI. The CDR3 here is CASSGSGGRPTNEQFF. The CDR3 DNA sequence: TGTGCCAGCTCAGGTAGCGGGGGGAGACCTACGAATGAGCAGTTCTTC.